These T cell receptor beta chains were read from a single sample in a study of blood T cell repertoires in COVID-19. Generated by immunoSEQ multiplex PCR, the TCRdb table keeps only in-frame clones and is missing some. Found here are more than 110,000 clones, roughly 90% of them singletons; the top ten hold 2.5% to 3.5%. Sequenced input: peripheral blood. The source of these receptors is a man between 60 and 70 years old with active or convalescent COVID-19. Both conserved end residues are part of each CDR3. D genes are given only for firm matches. The size of a clone is reported for some rows only, either as once, few or many, or as a class for expanded clones.

J gene	V gene	CDR3 length	clone size	D gene	CDR3 protein	CDR3 DNA
TRBJ1-2	TRBV30	15	few	NA	CAWTRGRREGYGYTF	TGTGCCTGGACCCGCGGGAGACGGGAGGGCTATGGCTACACCTTC
TRBJ1-6	TRBV6-5	14	NA	TRBD1	CASRKQGVNSPLHF	TGTGCCAGCAGAAAACAGGGGGTTAATTCACCCCTCCACTTT
TRBJ2-3	TRBV24-1	15	NA	TRBD1	CATSRTGGRTDTQYF	TGTGCCACCAGTAGGACAGGGGGCAGGACAGATACGCAGTATTTT
TRBJ2-4	TRBV7-2	15	NA	NA	CASSFGGTAKNIQYF	TGTGCCAGCAGCTTTGGGGGGACGGCCAAAAACATTCAGTACTTC
TRBJ2-5	TRBV19	12	once	TRBD1	CATPRGQETQYF	TGTGCCACTCCCAGGGGGCAAGAGACCCAGTACTTC
TRBJ2-2	TRBV6-5	15	once	TRBD1	CASTTGTGDAGELFF	TGTGCCAGTACAACCGGGACAGGGGACGCCGGGGAGCTGTTTTTT
TRBJ2-2	TRBV11-2	16	NA	TRBD1	CASSFAGTGGDGELFF	TGTGCCAGCAGCTTTGCCGGGACAGGGGGCGACGGGGAGCTGTTTTTT
TRBJ2-7	TRBV2	15	NA	NA	CASISFDRLREEQYF	TGTGCCAGCATATCCTTCGACAGGTTAAGGGAAGAGCAGTACTTC
TRBJ2-1	TRBV9	13	NA	NA	CASSVGVRNEQFF	TGTGCCAGCAGCGTAGGTGTCCGCAATGAGCAGTTCTTC
TRBJ2-1	TRBV2	15	NA	NA	CASSEWRGLQNGQFF	TGTGCCAGCAGTGAATGGCGGGGCCTCCAGAATGGGCAGTTCTTC
TRBJ1-2	TRBV28	12	NA	TRBD1	CASSSGGEGYTF	TGTGCCAGCAGTTCAGGGGGCGAAGGCTACACCTTC
TRBJ2-7	TRBV7-9	13	NA	NA	CASSPPRSNEQYF	TGTGCCAGCAGCCCGCCGAGGAGCAACGAGCAGTACTTC
TRBJ2-2	TRBV9	16	NA	TRBD2	CASSVSSGANTGELFF	TGTGCCAGCAGCGTTTCCAGCGGGGCGAACACCGGGGAGCTGTTTTTT
TRBJ1-1	TRBV28	14	NA	TRBD1	CASRPGGLNTEAFF	TGTGCCAGCAGACCAGGGGGGTTGAACACTGAAGCTTTCTTT
TRBJ2-7	TRBV2	15	NA	TRBD1	CASRRGTGGSREQYF	TGTGCCAGCAGGAGAGGAACAGGGGGCTCAAGGGAGCAGTACTTC
TRBJ1-6	TRBV7-2	14	once	TRBD1	CASSLDRYNSPLHF	TGTGCCAGCAGCTTGGACAGGTATAATTCACCCCTCCACTTT
TRBJ2-3	TRBV28	16	NA	TRBD1	CASSWGQGAVKDTQYF	TGTGCCAGCAGTTGGGGACAGGGTGCAGTCAAAGATACGCAGTATTTT
TRBJ1-2	TRBV12-3/TRBV12-4	13	NA	NA	CASSLAMGAGYTF	TGTGCCAGCAGTTTAGCGATGGGAGCGGGCTACACCTTC
TRBJ2-7	TRBV2	14	NA	TRBD1	CASSAGQGRYEQYF	TGTGCCAGCAGTGCAGGACAGGGGAGGTACGAGCAGTACTTC
TRBJ2-7	TRBV11-2	14	NA	NA	CASSLAAGSYEQYF	TGTGCCAGCAGCTTAGCGGCAGGGTCCTACGAGCAGTACTTC
TRBJ2-5	TRBV28	23	NA	TRBD2	CASSLFGWGVRGLAQEVGKTQYF	TGTGCCAGCAGTTTATTCGGTTGGGGGGTACGGGGACTAGCCCAGGAGGTGGGTAAGACCCAGTACTTC
TRBJ2-1	TRBV29-1	11	once	NA	CSVVRYNEQFF	TGCAGCGTTGTTCGGTACAATGAGCAGTTCTTC
TRBJ1-4	TRBV4-1	13	NA	NA	CASSQDSSEKLFF	TGCGCCAGCAGCCAAGACAGTAGCGAAAAACTGTTTTTT
TRBJ1-2	TRBV10-3	14	once	NA	CAISERDKNYGYTF	TGTGCCATCAGTGAGCGGGACAAGAACTATGGCTACACCTTC
TRBJ1-1	TRBV27	11	NA	TRBD1	CASSGQGYAFF	TGTGCCAGCAGTGGACAGGGCTACGCTTTCTTT
TRBJ2-7	TRBV7-2	14	NA	NA	CASSPRRSPYEQYF	TGTGCCAGCAGCCCCCGGAGGTCCCCCTACGAGCAGTACTTC
TRBJ2-3	TRBV6-6	15	few	TRBD2	CASSYRTSGTDTQYF	TGTGCCAGCAGTTACCGGACTAGCGGCACAGATACGCAGTATTTT
TRBJ2-3	TRBV28	14	NA	TRBD1	CASTAGTATDTQYF	TGTGCCAGCACCGCCGGGACAGCCACAGATACGCAGTATTTT
TRBJ2-3	TRBV18	12	NA	NA	CASSPPGDTQYF	TGTGCCAGCTCACCCCCCGGAGATACGCAGTATTTT
TRBJ1-1	TRBV18	13	NA	TRBD1	CASSRGGQTEAFF	TGTGCCAGCTCACGAGGGGGACAGACTGAAGCTTTCTTT
TRBJ2-7	TRBV5-1	11	NA	NA	CASSLRGEQYF	TGCGCCAGCAGCTTACGAGGAGAGCAGTACTTC
TRBJ2-2	TRBV27	15	few	TRBD2	CASAIRTSGTGELFF	TGTGCCAGCGCAATAAGGACTAGCGGTACCGGGGAGCTGTTTTTT
TRBJ2-3	TRBV7-8	18	NA	NA	CASSRGARRGGGTDTQYF	TGTGCCAGCAGCCGAGGGGCTAGACGAGGAGGGGGCACAGATACGCAGTATTTT
TRBJ2-7	TRBV27	11	NA	NA	CASSPPGEQYF	TGTGCCAGCAGCCCCCCAGGCGAGCAGTACTTC
TRBJ2-1	TRBV29-1	16	NA	TRBD2	CSVKGTSLGSYNEQFF	TGCAGCGTAAAAGGGACTAGCTTAGGCTCCTACAATGAGCAGTTCTTC
TRBJ2-7	TRBV15	14	NA	TRBD1	CATSSGTVWSEQYF	TGTGCCACCAGCAGTGGGACAGTTTGGTCCGAGCAGTACTTC
TRBJ1-6	TRBV3-1/TRBV3-2	17	NA	TRBD1	CASSRRQGFSYNSPLHF	TGTGCCAGCAGCCGCCGACAGGGATTCTCCTATAATTCACCCCTCCACTTT
TRBJ2-7	TRBV6-1	15	once	TRBD2	CASSEAGGSPYEQYF	TGTGCCAGCAGTGAAGCCGGCGGGAGCCCCTACGAGCAGTACTTC
TRBJ2-5	TRBV6-1	14	NA	TRBD1	CASSYWGQRETQYF	TGTGCCAGCAGTTATTGGGGACAGCGGGAGACCCAGTACTTC
TRBJ1-1	TRBV7-2	15	NA	TRBD1	CASSLAGTGEVGAFF	TGTGCCAGCAGCTTAGCCGGGACAGGGGAGGTGGGAGCTTTCTTT
TRBJ2-5	TRBV9	14	once	NA	CASSVGTSSETQYF	TGTGCCAGCAGCGTAGGTACTAGTTCAGAGACCCAGTACTTC
TRBJ1-2	TRBV24-1	14	NA	NA	CATSDQTGNYGYTF	TGTGCCACCAGTGACCAGACGGGGAACTATGGCTACACCTTC
TRBJ2-7	TRBV18	13	NA	NA	CASSPPAGYEQYF	TGTGCCAGCTCACCACCGGCGGGCTACGAGCAGTACTTC
TRBJ1-5	TRBV19	14	medium-sized	NA	CASSAPGGNQPQHF	TGTGCCAGTAGTGCTCCGGGAGGCAATCAGCCCCAGCATTTT
TRBJ2-2	TRBV5-1	15	NA	NA	CASSLEGQNTGELFF	TGCGCCAGCAGCTTGGAGGGGCAAAACACCGGGGAGCTGTTTTTT
TRBJ2-5	TRBV20-1	11	NA	NA	CSALGGETQYF	TGCAGTGCTCTGGGGGGAGAGACCCAGTACTTC
TRBJ2-3	TRBV7-9	14	NA	NA	CASSITGGTDTQYF	TGTGCCAGCAGCATTACAGGTGGGACAGATACGCAGTATTTT